A single sample gave rise to the 8 T cell receptor beta chains below, sequenced in a study of shared clonotypes between healthy human individuals. Naive CD8 isolation took CD45RO-negative cells positively selected for CCR7 and excluded terminally differentiated effector memory CD45RA+ cells. Libraries were prepared by immunoSEQ multiplex PCR; TCRdb keeps only in-frame clonotypes and omits some of them. The sample gives 2 million to 2.5 million clones, 85% to 95% of which show up once; more than 1.5% is in the top ten. Sequenced sample: naive CD8+ T cells from PBMCs. The source of these receptors is a man between 18 and 29 years old in good health. Some clones in this sample may be carry-over from other donors' samples.

CDR3 DNA sequence: TGTGCCAGCAGCGGAGGGGATGAGCAGTTCTTC. Translating it yields CASSGGDEQFF. The chain has TRBV11-2 and TRBJ2-1; a weak D match, TRBD2 (6 bases). Trimming pared 5 bases from V and 8 bases from J, leaving 7 bases between. The CDR3 is 11 residues long. Germline V gene lookup returns CDR1 SGHAT and CDR2 FQNNGV.

The chain is built from TRBV4-1 and TRBJ2-7, with TRBD2 matching over 10 bases. This CDR3 contains 18 residues. After removal of 1 base from V and 2 bases from J, the junction contained 11 bases not matched to a gene. Germline CDR1 reads MGHRA; CDR2 reads YSYEKL. CDR3 DNA sequence: TGCGCCAGCAGCCAAGGACCGCTAGCGGGAGTGGGGACCTACGAGCAGTACTTC. Translated: CASSQGPLAGVGTYEQYF.

The chain employs TRBV27 and TRBJ2-7; TRBD2 matches at 9 bases. J was trimmed by 1 base and V by 5 bases; bases with no gene match: 12. The V gene's germline CDR1 is MNHEY and CDR2 SMNVEV (reference sequence). The CDR3 is 17 amino acids. The CDR3 coding sequence is TGTGCCAGCAGTCCGCGTAGGCTAGCGGGACCATCCTACGAGCAGTACTTC. Translation: CASSPRRLAGPSYEQYF.

The rearrangement links TRBV28 to TRBJ2-5; 7 bases map to TRBD1. After removal of 5 bases from V and 9 bases from J, the junction contained 15 bases not matched to a gene. CDR3 length equals 15 residues. CDR1 and CDR2 from the germline V gene are MDHEN and SYDVKM. The DNA for the CDR3 is TGTGCCAGCAGTCCGGAACAGGGGTTTGGTGAGGCCCAGTACTTC. It specifies CASSPEQGFGEAQYF.

V usage is TRBV19 and J usage is TRBJ1-5; TRBD1 agrees at 9 bases. The CDR3 is 14 amino acids. V shed 4 bases and J 5 bases; nucleotides not matched to a gene: 3. Per the germline V gene, CDR1 is LNHDA and CDR2 is SQIVND (reference sequence). CDR3 loop: CASSTRTGDQPQHF. DNA of the CDR3: TGTGCCAGTAGTACCCGGACAGGGGATCAGCCCCAGCATTTT.

The chain combines TRBV6-5 with TRBJ1-1; D call uncertain. Per the germline V gene, CDR1 is MNHEY and CDR2 is SVGAGI. This CDR3 region has 14 residues. V was clipped by 4 bases and J by 5 bases, with 14 bases between them. CDR3 sequence: CASSSPRRTTEAFF. CDR3 DNA sequence: TGTGCCAGCAGTTCTCCGCGAAGGACGACTGAAGCTTTCTTT.

The CDR3 sequence: CASSWADTIYF. The CDR3 bases are TGTGCCAGCAGTTGGGCGGACACCATATATTTT. The gene calls are TRBV25-1 and TRBJ1-3, with D unclear. Germline lookup yields CDR1 MGHDK and CDR2 SYGVNS. V was shortened by 5 bases and J by 8 bases, with 7 bases between the two germline ends. The length of the CDR3 is 11 residues.

This sequence joins TRBV27 and TRBJ2-3; 13 bases map to TRBD2. The CDR3 covers 18 residues. Germline V gene lookup returns CDR1 MNHEY and CDR2 SMNVEV (reference sequence). Unmatched junction bases numbered 8, after V lost 4 bases and J lost 1 base. CDR3 protein: CASSSLVLAGGGTDTQYF. For the CDR3, the DNA is TGTGCCAGCAGTTCCCTCGTACTAGCGGGAGGGGGCACAGATACGCAGTATTTT.